This is a list of T cell receptor beta chains from one sample in a study of a mutant IDH1 vaccine in newly diagnosed glioma. Their cognate antigens are unknown. Sequencing used immunoSEQ multiplex PCR; TCRdb keeps in-frame clones, though not all of them. This table holds roughly 31,000 clones, roughly 80% found once. Specimen: PBMCs, collected from a glioma patient whose treatment included an IDH1 peptide vaccine. Receptor source: a man aged 25-40 years with glioma. Both conserved end residues are part of each CDR3. D genes are given only for firm matches. Where a row states a size, it is once, few, many or the class of an expanded clone; other rows omit it.

d_call	v_call	clone_size	j_call	cdr3_nt	cdr3_aa
-	TRBV6-1	-	TRBJ1-5	TGTGCCAGCAGTGACGAGTTTAAGGCCATAATCAGCCCCCAGCATTTT	CASSDEFKAIISPQHF
-	TRBV7-5	once	TRBJ2-6	TGTGTCAGAAGCTTACCCTTCCTCTCTGGGGCCAACGTCCTGACTTTC	CVRSLPFLSGANVLTF
-	TRBV28	once	TRBJ2-7	TGTGCCAGCAGTCCCCCAGGGTCGCCGGACGAGCAGTACTTC	CASSPPGSPDEQYF
-	TRBV5-1	-	TRBJ2-2	TGCGCCAGCAGCCCTTTCCCACGGGGGGCGGCCGGGGAGCTGTTTTTT	CASSPFPRGAAGELFF
-	TRBV4-1	-	TRBJ2-1	TGCGCCAGCAGCCAAGATAACTACCGGGGTGAGCAGTTCTTC	CASSQDNYRGEQFF
-	TRBV7-2	-	TRBJ2-5	TGTGCCAGCAGCAGAACGTCCGTCCAAGAGACCCAGTACTTC	CASSRTSVQETQYF
-	TRBV30	-	TRBJ1-1	TGTGCCTGGAAAGTTCCGGGGGGGAGCACTGAAGCTTTCTTT	CAWKVPGGSTEAFF
-	TRBV4-3	-	TRBJ1-2	TGCGCCAGCAGCCAAGCTCAGGCAGGATCTGGCTACACCTTC	CASSQAQAGSGYTF
TRBD1	TRBV6-5	-	TRBJ1-2	TGTGCCAGTCGGGACAGCCACTATGGCTACACCTTC	CASRDSHYGYTF
-	TRBV6-6	-	TRBJ1-1	TGTGCCAGCAGTTACTCGGAGGAGCTCCGGGGGGTTGAAGCTTTCTTT	CASSYSEELRGVEAFF
-	TRBV30	-	TRBJ2-1	TGTGCCTGGAGTGTACTCGCGGGGCGCGTCTACAATGAGCAGTTCTTC	CAWSVLAGRVYNEQFF
-	TRBV19	-	TRBJ2-7	TGTGCCAGTAGTATGGGACCGGGCTCCTACGAGCAGTACTTC	CASSMGPGSYEQYF
-	TRBV20-1	-	TRBJ2-5	TGCAGTGTCCGCACCTTGGAGACCCAGTACTTC	CSVRTLETQYF
-	TRBV19	-	TRBJ2-2	TGTGCCAGTAGTATCCCCGGTACCGGGGAGCTGTTTTTT	CASSIPGTGELFF
TRBD1	TRBV19	-	TRBJ2-7	TGTGCCAGTAGTATAGACTCCGGGACAGCCTCCTACGAGCAGTACTTC	CASSIDSGTASYEQYF
-	TRBV4-2	few	TRBJ2-7	TGTGCCAGCAGCGCCCCGGACGCCAGCTACGAGCAGTACTTC	CASSAPDASYEQYF
TRBD2	TRBV9	-	TRBJ2-1	TGTGCCAGCAGCGTAGGGCTAGCGGGAGTACGGGATGAGCAGTTCTTC	CASSVGLAGVRDEQFF
-	TRBV10-3	-	TRBJ2-5	TGTGCCATCAGTGTTCCGGGTGCAGAGACCCAGTACTTC	CAISVPGAETQYF